The 17 T cell receptor beta chains listed next were all sequenced from one sample in a study of post-analysis software for immune sequencing data. The study, taken as a whole, reports: TRBV5-6, TRBV5-1 and TRBV20-1 were among four or five TRBV segments more frequent in patients than controls.

Prepared libraries of TCR beta cDNA carried unique molecular identifiers. TCRdb fed the PCR reads into MiXCR, producing one record per CDR3 protein. The sample shows some 690,000 distinct CDR3 sequences, just under 30% of them seen only once. Their antigens are not known. Sequencing was done on a sample of blood. Source of these receptors: a girl under 18 with multiple sclerosis.

The chain combines TRBV5-5 with TRBJ2-7; D may be TRBD1 (5 bases). The CDR3 is 15 residues long. V was pared by 3 bases and J by 10 bases, with 23 bases between. Germline loops: CDR1 SGHKS, CDR2 YYEKEE (reference sequence). In nucleotides, the CDR3 is TGTGCCAGCAGCTCGCGCCCAGAGTTCCAGGGTCCCCAGTACTTC. Its protein product is CASSSRPEFQGPQYF.

This clonotype was counted a few times. The chain couples TRBV12-3 or TRBV12-4 to TRBJ1-2; the D is unclear. CDR3 size: 13 residues. Trimming took off 3 bases at V and 4 bases at J, with 9 bases between the two ends. The CDR3 nucleotides are TGTGCCAGCAGTTTTCCCGGCGGCTATGGCTACACCTTC. This encodes CASSFPGGYGYTF.

The table lists this clonotype with a few counts. The chain uses TRBV27 and TRBJ2-7, with TRBD1 identical over 9 bases. This CDR3 is 16 amino acids long. V was pared by 7 bases and J by 0 bases, with 10 bases of the junction left unmatched. CDR1 is MNHEY and CDR2 is SMNVEV in the germline V gene (reference sequence). CDR3 bases: TGTGCCAGCACCCCTTTCGGGACAGGGAGCTCCTACGAGCAGTACTTC. Protein product: CASTPFGTGSSYEQYF.

V and J are TRBV4-1 and TRBJ2-1; D remains ambiguous. Germline lookup yields CDR1 MGHRA and CDR2 YSYEKL. The V and J ends lost 5 bases and 0 bases respectively, with 11 bases between them. The CDR3 extends over 15 amino acids. The CDR3 reads CASSKPQSSYNEQFF. The CDR3 DNA sequence: TGCGCCAGCAGCAAGCCCCAGAGCTCCTACAATGAGCAGTTCTTC.

The chain recombines TRBV7-9 with TRBJ2-3, with TRBD2 identical over 10 bases. V was pared by 5 bases and J by 1 base, with 12 bases of the junction left unmatched. CDR1 SEHNR and CDR2 FQNEAQ come from the germline V gene (reference sequence). The CDR3 sequence is 18 residues long. The CDR3, as DNA: TGTGCCAGCAGCCAGCATACTAGCGGGGCGGCGCGCACAGATACGCAGTATTTT. It translates to CASSQHTSGAARTDTQYF.

This sequence joins TRBV20-1 and TRBJ2-3, with 12 bases identical to TRBD2. Trimming cost V 6 bases and J 2 bases; bases outside gene matches: 6. CDR1 and CDR2 from the germline V gene are DFQATT and SNEGSKA (reference sequence). The CDR3 has 15 residues. Here the CDR3 reads CSAATSGSITDTQYF. The CDR3 DNA reads TGCAGTGCCGCGACTAGCGGGAGTATCACAGATACGCAGTATTTT.

This sequence joins TRBV12-3 or TRBV12-4 and TRBJ1-3; D call uncertain. V was trimmed by 5 bases and J by 0 bases, leaving 8 bases between them. This CDR3 is built from 14 residues. CDR3 DNA: TGTGCCAGCAGTCCCCTGGGCTCTGGAAACACCATATATTTT. Translating gives CASSPLGSGNTIYF.

Of note for this clonotype: One end of the junction is discordant with germline, which a read error may explain. The chain is built from TRBV5-1 and TRBJ2-1, with TRBD2 matching 16 bases. The DNA end is more similar to TRBJ2-7, so the J call may be wrong. Germline V gives CDR1 SGHRS, CDR2 YFSETQ. The CDR3 is 15 residues long. CDR3 DNA: TGCGCCGGCAGGGGACTAGCGGGGGGGCTTGGCGAGCAGTACTTC. Translating gives CAGRGLAGGLGEQYF.

V is TRBV2 and J is TRBJ1-5; a weak D match, TRBD1 (6 bases). The CDR3 is 15 residues long. Deletions cut 3 bases from V and 0 bases from J, with 9 bases between. Per the germline V gene, CDR1 is SNHLY and CDR2 is FYNNEI. CDR3 nucleotide sequence: TGTGCCAGCAGTGAGGACAGCTATAGCAATCAGCCCCAGCATTTT. Translation: CASSEDSYSNQPQHF.

The chain joins TRBV14 to TRBJ2-3; TRBD2 matches 15 bases. In germline, CDR1 is SGHDN, CDR2 FVKESK. This CDR3 region has 18 residues. V lost 1 base, J lost 1 base, and 3 bases stayed unmatched. CDR3 loop: CASSQVWTSGGGTDTQYF. CDR3 coding DNA: TGTGCCAGCAGCCAAGTGTGGACTAGCGGGGGGGGCACAGATACGCAGTATTTT. Drawing the rest from reference TRBV14 and TRBJ2-3, the complete variable domain is EAGVTQFPSHSVIEKGQTVTLRCDPISGHDNLYWYRRVMGKEIKFLLHFVKESKQDESGMPNNRFLAERTGGTYSTLKVQPAELEDSGVYFCASSQVWTSGGGTDTQYFGPGTRLTVL.

This clonotype was found a few times. At one boundary the junction diverges from the germline segment, which might be a read error. This chain links TRBV7-7 with TRBJ2-3, with D maybe TRBD2 (7 bases). This CDR3 comprises 15 residues. Germline V gene lookup returns CDR1 SSHAT and CDR2 FNYEAQ (reference sequence). CDR3 region: CASSLGGGPADTQYF. In nucleotides, the CDR3 is TGTGCTAGCAGCTTAGGGGGGGGGCCAGCAGATACGCAGTATTTT.

As to this clonotype: A read error may account for a junction end that differs from germline. This chain links TRBV15 with TRBJ2-3, with TRBD1 matching over 7 bases. Germline CDR1 is LNHNV and CDR2 is YYDKDF (reference sequence). The CDR3 spans 15 residues. CDR3 nucleotides: TGTGCCACTAGCAAAAGGGGGCCGCGCACAGATACGCAGTATTTT. This translates into CATSKRGPRTDTQYF.

This clonotype was seen more than once but under ten times. This chain joins TRBV5-5 and TRBJ1-3; D not certain. The length of the CDR3 is 17 residues. Germline-derived CDR1 and CDR2 are SGHKS and YYEKEE (reference sequence). V was shortened by 0 bases and J by 0 bases, with 13 bases between the two germline ends. The CDR3 DNA sequence: TGTGCCAGCAGCTTGGCCTACGAGGGAGCCTCTGGAAACACCATATATTTT. Translation gives CASSLAYEGASGNTIYF.

This clonotype was detected a few times. The J gene is TRBJ2-4, the V gene TRBV2, with TRBD1 as a possible D gene (6 bases). The DNA end lines up better with TRBJ2-5; the J call may be wrong. The CDR3 sequence is 15 residues long. Germline V gene sequence: CDR1 SNHLY, CDR2 FYNNEI. CDR3 in amino acids: CASSPRTAFQETQYF. The CDR3 coding sequence is TGTGCCAGCAGTCCTAGGACAGCATTTCAAGAGACCCAGTACTTC.

About this clonotype itself: The junction and the germline gene differ at one end; a read error may be behind it. This rearrangement joins TRBV5-1 to TRBJ1-1; no clear D gene. The CDR3 contains 13 residues. Germline V CDR1 and CDR2: SGHRS, YFSETQ. This CDR3 reads CASSLGGDTEALF. The CDR3 DNA reads TGCGCCAGCAGCTTGGGGGGAGACACTGAAGCTCTCTTT.

This sequence joins TRBV3-1 and TRBJ1-2; D call uncertain. Trimming cost V 4 bases and J 4 bases, with 16 bases left between them. The CDR3 runs 15 residues. Germline CDR1 reads LGHDT; CDR2 reads YNNKEL (reference sequence). CDR3 nucleotide sequence: TGTGCCAGCAGCCGAAGAGGACGACAAACCTATGGCTACACCTTC. As protein: CASSRRGRQTYGYTF.

With regard to this clonotype: The junction departs from the called germline gene at one end, perhaps through a read error. V and J are TRBV2 and TRBJ2-7, with TRBD2 matching over 10 bases. The V gene's germline CDR1 is SNHLY and CDR2 FYNNEI. The CDR3 has 15 residues. DNA for the CDR3: TGTGTCAGCAGTGACCCTAGCGGGAGCTCCTACGAGCAGTACTTC. This gives the protein CVSSDPSGSSYEQYF.